This is a list of T cell receptor beta chains from one sample in a study of glioma-infiltrating T cells. TCRdb passed the multiplex PCR reads through MiXCR, listing each CDR3 protein once. The sample contains 150,000 to 200,000 distinct CDR3 sequences, 25% to 35% of which appear only once. Sequencing was carried out using glioma tissue, nonneoplastic brain tissue, or PBMCs (not recorded which). These receptors all stem from a human donor with low-grade glioma or glioblastoma, undergoing nonglioma brain surgery, or in good health (not recorded which). Both conserved end residues are part of each CDR3. A D gene is named only where the DNA matches it firmly. Size tells how often a clone was seen (once, few, many) or the class of an expanded clone, and some rows leave it out.

abundance: many
v_gene: TRBV4-2
d_gene: .
j_gene: TRBJ2-7
CDR3aa: CASSQTGGYEQYF
CDR3nt: TGTGCCAGCAGCCAGACGGGCGGTTACGAGCAGTACTTC

abundance: many
v_gene: TRBV7-2
d_gene: .
j_gene: TRBJ1-1
CDR3aa: CASSLSPENTEAFF
CDR3nt: TGTGCCAGCAGCTTATCTCCCGAGAACACTGAAGCTTTCTTT

abundance: many
v_gene: TRBV20-1
d_gene: TRBD2
j_gene: TRBJ2-1
CDR3aa: CSARDPIAGPYNEQFF
CDR3nt: TGCAGTGCTAGAGACCCCATAGCGGGACCCTACAATGAGCAGTTCTTC

abundance: many
v_gene: TRBV14
d_gene: .
j_gene: TRBJ1-2
CDR3aa: CASSHRQVLRGYTF
CDR3nt: TGTGCCAGCAGCCACAGACAGGTCTTGCGGGGCTACACCTTC

abundance: many
v_gene: TRBV27
d_gene: TRBD1
j_gene: TRBJ2-7
CDR3aa: CASSLGTELPLEQYF
CDR3nt: TGTGCCAGCAGTTTAGGGACAGAACTCCCCCTCGAGCAGTACTTC

abundance: many
v_gene: TRBV29-1
d_gene: .
j_gene: TRBJ1-1
CDR3aa: CSVLRSGGTEAFF
CDR3nt: TGCAGCGTCCTGCGATCGGGAGGCACTGAAGCTTTCTTT

abundance: .
v_gene: TRBV2
d_gene: .
j_gene: TRBJ1-1
CDR3aa: CASSEDGNTKAFF
CDR3nt: TGTGCCAGCAGTGAAGACGGGAACACTAAAGCTTTCTTT

abundance: many
v_gene: TRBV24-1
d_gene: TRBD2
j_gene: TRBJ2-1
CDR3aa: CATSDRTRMVYNEQFF
CDR3nt: TGTGCCACCAGTGACCGGACTAGGATGGTCTACAATGAGCAGTTCTTC

abundance: many
v_gene: TRBV5-4
d_gene: .
j_gene: TRBJ1-1
CDR3aa: CASSFDRQTNTEAFF
CDR3nt: TGTGCCAGCAGCTTCGACAGGCAGACGAACACTGAAGCTTTCTTT

abundance: .
v_gene: TRBV28
d_gene: TRBD1
j_gene: TRBJ1-2
CDR3aa: CASSLTGTGTNYGYTF
CDR3nt: TGTGCCAGCAGCTTGACCGGGACAGGGACGAACTATGGCTACACCTTC

abundance: many
v_gene: TRBV7-2
d_gene: TRBD2
j_gene: TRBJ2-3
CDR3aa: CASSIWSGLAGGADTQYF
CDR3nt: TGTGCCAGCAGCATCTGGTCTGGACTAGCGGGAGGAGCAGATACGCAGTATTTT

abundance: many
v_gene: TRBV20-1
d_gene: .
j_gene: TRBJ1-3
CDR3aa: CSARQGSGNTIYF
CDR3nt: TGCAGTGCTAGACAGGGCTCTGGAAACACCATATATTTT

abundance: many
v_gene: TRBV6-2/TRBV6-3
d_gene: .
j_gene: TRBJ2-1
CDR3aa: CASSYNSPKQFF
CDR3nt: TGTGCCAGCAGTTACAATTCCCCGAAGCAGTTCTTC

abundance: .
v_gene: TRBV6-5
d_gene: TRBD2
j_gene: TRBJ2-1
CDR3aa: CASSPHGSGRSNEQFF
CDR3nt: TGTGCCAGCAGTCCCCATGGTAGCGGGAGGAGTAATGAGCAGTTCTTC

abundance: .
v_gene: TRBV6-1
d_gene: TRBD2
j_gene: TRBJ2-1
CDR3aa: CASTRSPGLAVNEQFF
CDR3nt: TGTGCCAGCACTAGAAGCCCGGGACTAGCCGTCAATGAGCAGTTCTTC

abundance: many
v_gene: TRBV29-1
d_gene: .
j_gene: TRBJ2-3
CDR3aa: CSVVFLGSESTDTQYF
CDR3nt: TGCAGCGTTGTATTTTTGGGTAGCGAGAGCACAGATACGCAGTATTTT

abundance: many
v_gene: TRBV29-1
d_gene: TRBD1
j_gene: TRBJ2-3
CDR3aa: CSTSLRGLRADTQYF
CDR3nt: TGCAGTACCAGCCTCAGGGGGCTGAGGGCAGATACGCAGTATTTT

abundance: many
v_gene: TRBV7-8
d_gene: TRBD1
j_gene: TRBJ2-7
CDR3aa: CASSLVGTGPHEQYF
CDR3nt: TGTGCCAGCAGCTTAGTAGGGACAGGGCCCCACGAGCAGTACTTC